The source of this T cell receptor beta chain is a study of blood T cell repertoires in COVID-19. About the study: COVID-19 samples collected from the United States, Italy and Spain covered acute and convalescent phases.

V lost 1 base and J lost 7, with 8 bases in between. CDR3 length: 13 amino acids. TCRdb's copy holds only in-frame clones and misses some; the assay was immunoSEQ multiplex PCR. This sample has 100,000 to 150,000 clones, with around nine tenths found just once. The sequence derives from a woman in her 70s with COVID-19, enrolled during active disease. Sequencing was performed on peripheral blood. The rearrangement joins TRBV12-3 or TRBV12-4 to TRBJ1-5, with D unclear. The CDR3 sequence is CASSLVAEQPQHF. The CDR3 DNA reads as TGTGCCAGCAGTTTAGTAGCGGAACAGCCCCAGCATTTT.